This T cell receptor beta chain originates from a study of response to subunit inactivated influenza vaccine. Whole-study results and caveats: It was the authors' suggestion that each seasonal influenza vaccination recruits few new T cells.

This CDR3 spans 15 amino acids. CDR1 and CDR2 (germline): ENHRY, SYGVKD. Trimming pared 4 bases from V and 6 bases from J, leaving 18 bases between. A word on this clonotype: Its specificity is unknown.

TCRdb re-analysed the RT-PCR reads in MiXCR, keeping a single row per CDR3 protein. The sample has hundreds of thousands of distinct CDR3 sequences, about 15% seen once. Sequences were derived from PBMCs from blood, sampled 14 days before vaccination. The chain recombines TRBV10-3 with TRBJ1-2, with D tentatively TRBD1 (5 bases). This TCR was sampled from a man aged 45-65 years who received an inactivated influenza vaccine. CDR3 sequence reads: CAISVGPAGPDGYTF. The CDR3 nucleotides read TGTGCCATCAGTGTTGGGCCAGCAGGGCCAGATGGCTACACCTTC.